The 21 T cell receptor beta chains presented below share a single source sample, sequenced in a study of shared clonotypes between healthy human individuals. TCRdb keeps only in-frame clones here, not all; method: immunoSEQ multiplex PCR. The table records some 630,000 clones, approximately 79% of them present only once. Sequenced sample: memory CD4+ T cells sorted from blood. Indicated subset: CD45RA-negative fraction. The receptors originated from a woman in her thirties in good health.

V is TRBV9 and J is TRBJ1-1, with 11 bases aligning to TRBD1. The junction had 15 bases not matched to a gene; V was cut back by 4 bases and J by 13 bases. This CDR3 has 15 residues. Germline CDR1 is SGDLS and CDR2 is YYNGEE. CDR3 sequence (DNA): TGTGCCAGCAGCTCTAGTCCCAGGACAGGGGGCTATCTTTTCTTT. This encodes CASSSSPRTGGYLFF.

The rearrangement links TRBV27 to TRBJ1-5, with D uncertain. V was clipped by 5 bases and J by 7 bases, with 15 bases between them. The CDR3 is 14 residues long. CDR1 and CDR2 (germline): MNHEY, SMNVEV (reference sequence). The CDR3 here is CASSRHPALQPQHF. CDR3 nucleotide sequence: TGTGCCAGCAGTCGACACCCGGCCCTACAGCCCCAGCATTTT.

This clone was counted only a few times. The CDR3 reads CASSLNRQSPLFF. CDR3 bases: TGTGCCAGCAGCTTAAATAGACAAAGCCCACTGTTTTTT. The rearrangement links TRBV7-3 to TRBJ1-4; D is undetermined. The CDR3 is 13 amino acids. Germline V gene data show CDR1 as SGHTA and CDR2 as FQGTGA. V was trimmed by 1 base and J by 13 bases, leaving 13 bases between them.

This clone was counted between two and nine times. The genes are TRBV19 and TRBJ2-7; 9 nucleotides line up with TRBD1. Germline V gives CDR1 LNHDA, CDR2 SQIVND (reference sequence). The CDR3 has 15 amino acids. V trimming: 3 bases; J trimming: 4 bases; junction bases outside the gene matches: 7. CDR3 nucleotide sequence: TGTGCCAGTAGTATCGAGGGACAGGGTTGGTACGAGCAGTACTTC. The encoded protein is CASSIEGQGWYEQYF.

The chain has TRBV28 and TRBJ2-1, with 7 bases matching TRBD1. J lost 2 bases, V lost 6 bases, and 4 bases had no gene match. The CDR3 loop spans 14 amino acids. Germline loops: CDR1 MDHEN, CDR2 SYDVKM. The CDR3 nucleotides are TGTGCCAGCAGCTTGACAGGGACCTACAATGAGCAGTTCTTC. Amino acid sequence: CASSLTGTYNEQFF.

The J gene is TRBJ2-7, the V gene TRBV7-3; 8 bases agree with TRBD1. Germline V gene sequence: CDR1 SGHTA, CDR2 FQGTGA. The junction had 3 bases not matched to a gene; V was cut back by 5 bases and J by 3 bases. The length of the CDR3 is 13 residues. The CDR3 protein is CASSPGGDYEQYF. The DNA for the CDR3 is TGTGCCAGCAGCCCAGGGGGCGACTACGAGCAGTACTTC.

The J gene is TRBJ2-1, the V gene TRBV29-1, with 9 bases fitting TRBD2. The CDR3 is 15 amino acids. Trimming cost V 3 bases and J 6 bases; bases outside gene matches: 9. CDR1 SQVTM and CDR2 ANQGSEA come from the germline V gene. In DNA form, the CDR3 reads TGCAGCGTTGACATGGTAGCGGGAGTCCCCAATGAGCAGTTCTTC. Translating gives CSVDMVAGVPNEQFF.

The chain uses TRBV28 and TRBJ2-5; D gene ambiguous. Germline V CDR1 and CDR2: MDHEN, SYDVKM. This CDR3 contains 11 residues. Trimming removed 7 bases at V and 2 bases at J, with 5 bases between. CDR3 protein: CASKLQETQYF. For the CDR3, the DNA is TGTGCCAGCAAACTACAAGAGACCCAGTACTTC.

This clone occurred once. The rearrangement uses TRBV5-1 and TRBJ1-2; the match to TRBD1 covers 8 bases. Per the germline V gene, CDR1 is SGHRS and CDR2 is YFSETQ. V lost 4 bases to trimming and J lost 0 bases; unmatched junction nucleotides: 5. The CDR3 extends over 15 amino acids. For the CDR3, the DNA is TGCGCCAGCAGCGACACAGGGGGAGCTAACTATGGCTACACCTTC. Amino acid sequence: CASSDTGGANYGYTF.

The chain recombines TRBV5-1 with TRBJ2-1, with a weak D call TRBD2 (6 bases). The germline gives CDR1 SGHRS, CDR2 YFSETQ. The CDR3 consists of 16 residues. V lost 4 bases, J lost 1 base, and 15 bases lay in between. In nucleotides, the CDR3 is TGCGCCAGCAGCCAGGTTTACCGGGGGTCCTACAATGAGCAGTTCTTC. Translation gives CASSQVYRGSYNEQFF.

The CDR3 is CASSSDRVPSNQPQHF. In DNA, the CDR3 is TGTGCCAGTAGTAGCGACAGGGTGCCGTCGAATCAGCCCCAGCATTTT. V usage is TRBV19 and J usage is TRBJ1-5; 7 nucleotides agree with TRBD1. J gave up 4 bases and V 4 bases, and 10 bases lay outside the gene matches. From germline, CDR1 is LNHDA and CDR2 SQIVND (reference sequence). The CDR3 is 16 amino acids. The entire variable domain, with the rest obtained from reference TRBV19 and TRBJ1-5, is as follows: DGGITQSPKYLFRKEGQNVTLSCEQNLNHDAMYWYRQDPGQGLRLIYYSQIVNDFQKGDIAEGYSVSREKKESFPLTVTSAQKNPTAFYLCASSSDRVPSNQPQHFGDGTRLSIL.

This clone was counted a single time. The V gene is TRBV27, the J gene TRBJ1-5; D remains ambiguous. Trimming left V 4 bases short and J 0 bases short, with 10 bases between. Germline-derived CDR1 and CDR2 are MNHEY and SMNVEV (reference sequence). The CDR3 contains 15 residues. The CDR3 DNA follows: TGTGCCAGCAGTTCGGACGGACTTAGCAATCAGCCCCAGCATTTT. Translation: CASSSDGLSNQPQHF.

The chain joins TRBV5-5 to TRBJ2-5; D remains unclear. Germline V gene sequence: CDR1 SGHKS, CDR2 YYEKEE (reference sequence). Trimming pared 0 bases from V and 1 base from J, leaving 7 bases between. This CDR3 is built from 14 residues. CDR3: CASSLVSSQETQYF. CDR3 DNA: TGTGCCAGCAGCTTGGTATCCAGCCAAGAGACCCAGTACTTC.

This clone was picked up many times. V usage is TRBV7-9 and J usage is TRBJ2-5; unclear D gene. Between the trimmed V and J ends, which lost 5 bases and 1 base, there was a span of 11 bases. CDR1 is SEHNR and CDR2 is FQNEAQ in the germline V gene (reference sequence). The CDR3 spans 14 residues. The CDR3 reads CASSPNGGQETQYF. In DNA form, the CDR3 reads TGTGCCAGCAGCCCCAACGGTGGCCAAGAGACCCAGTACTTC.

This chain uses TRBV25-1 with TRBJ2-7; 9 bases line up with TRBD1. CDR1 MGHDK and CDR2 SYGVNS come from the germline V gene. V gave up 2 bases and J gave up 3 bases; unmatched junction bases: 2. The CDR3 runs to 14 residues. CDR3 nucleotide sequence: TGTGCCAGCAGTGAAACAGGGGGCAACTACGAGCAGTACTTC. Protein sequence: CASSETGGNYEQYF.

V gene TRBV7-2 combines with J gene TRBJ2-5; D possibly matches TRBD1 or TRBD2 (5 bases each). Germline-derived CDR1 and CDR2 are SGHTA and FQGNSA. The CDR3 runs 14 residues. The V gene lost 5 bases and the J gene lost 4 bases, with 14 bases spanning the gap. The CDR3 nucleotides read TGTGCCAGCAGCCCCGGTCGTGGGGGAGAGACCCAGTACTTC. Its translation is CASSPGRGGETQYF.

The sample holds one count of this clone. The chain employs TRBV29-1 and TRBJ2-3; 7 nucleotides agree with TRBD2. Germline CDR1 SQVTM, CDR2 ANQGSEA. CDR3 length: 14 amino acids. J lost 0 bases, V lost 2 bases, and 2 bases had no gene match. CDR3 in DNA: TGCAGCGTTGAAACTAGCGAGAGCACAGATACGCAGTATTTT. It codes for CSVETSESTDTQYF.

The chain uses TRBV7-9 and TRBJ2-1, with 7 nucleotides matching TRBD2. The CDR3 spans 14 residues. V gave up 4 bases and J gave up 6 bases; unmatched junction bases: 6. Germline V lookup: CDR1 SEHNR, CDR2 FQNEAQ (reference sequence). The chain's CDR3 is CASSSTAGLNEQFF. In DNA, the CDR3 is TGTGCCAGCAGCTCGACAGCGGGACTCAATGAGCAGTTCTTC. The complete variable domain, with remaining parts taken from reference TRBV7-9 and TRBJ2-1, reads DTGVSQNPRHKITKRGQNVTFRCDPISEHNRLYWYRQTLGQGPEFLTYFQNEAQLEKSRLLSDRFSAERPKGSFSTLEIQRTEQGDSAMYLCASSSTAGLNEQFFGPGTRLTVL.

The V and J genes are TRBV6-4 and TRBJ1-5; D gene uncertain. This CDR3 contains 13 residues. V lost 9 bases, J lost 3 bases, and 12 bases lay in between. Per germline, CDR1 MRHNA and CDR2 SNTAGT. The CDR3 loop is CARDPGYNQPQHF. The CDR3 nucleotides read TGTGCCAGGGACCCGGGTTACAATCAGCCCCAGCATTTT.

This rearrangement joins TRBV27 to TRBJ1-1; maybe TRBD1 (5 bases). This CDR3 spans 15 amino acids. Germline lookup yields CDR1 MNHEY and CDR2 SMNVEV (reference sequence). The V gene lost 5 bases and the J gene lost 0 bases, with 13 bases spanning the gap. The CDR3 loop is CASSITGTVNTEAFF. The CDR3 DNA is TGTGCCAGCAGTATCACCGGGACGGTGAACACTGAAGCTTTCTTT.

CDR3 protein: CASSLWEDLWEQYF. The CDR3 coding sequence is TGTGCCAGCAGCTTATGGGAAGACCTCTGGGAGCAGTACTTC. V gene TRBV7-2 combines with J gene TRBJ2-7; no definite D call. Germline CDR1 and CDR2: SGHTA and FQGNSA. V dropped 2 bases and J dropped 7 bases, with 15 bases sitting between them. The CDR3 loop spans 14 amino acids. Together with reference TRBV7-2 and TRBJ2-7, the CDR3 gives the full variable domain: GAGVSQSPSNKVTEKGKDVELRCDPISGHTALYWYRQSLGQGLEFLIYFQGNSAPDKSGLPSDRFSAERTGGSVSTLTIQRTQQEDSAVYLCASSLWEDLWEQYFGPGTRLTVT.